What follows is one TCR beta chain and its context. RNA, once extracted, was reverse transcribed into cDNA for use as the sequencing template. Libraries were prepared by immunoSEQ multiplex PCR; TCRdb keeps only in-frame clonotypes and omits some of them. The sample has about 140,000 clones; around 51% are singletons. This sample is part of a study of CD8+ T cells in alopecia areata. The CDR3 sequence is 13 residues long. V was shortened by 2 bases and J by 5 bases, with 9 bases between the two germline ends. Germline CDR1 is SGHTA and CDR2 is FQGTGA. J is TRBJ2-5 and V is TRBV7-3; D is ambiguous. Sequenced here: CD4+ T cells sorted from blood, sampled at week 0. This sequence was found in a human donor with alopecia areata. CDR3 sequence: CASSLVYGETQYF. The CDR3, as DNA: TGTGCCAGCAGCTTAGTCTATGGGGAGACCCAGTACTTC.